This TCR beta chain is drawn from a study of T cell repertoires in cytomegalovirus infection. At the level of the study: The public TCR beta signatures pointed to both CMV infection and matching HLA type. Whole-study results and caveats: CMV-specific HLA-C-restricted TCR beta clonotypes dominated the ex vivo response. Individuals carrying CMV plus the relevant HLA were identified by cumulative frequency of public TCR beta families.

About this clonotype: Its antigen is currently unknown.

TCRdb reanalysed the reads using MiXCR and keeps one entry per CDR3 protein. The table has 100,000 to 150,000 distinct CDR3 sequences, about 31% seen once. Sequences were derived from CD8+ T cells from cultured PBMCs, sampled from culture after CMV antigen stimulation. The TCR originated in a human donor in good health (CMV status not recorded). Some clones in this sample may be carry-over from other donors' samples.

CDR3 in DNA: TGTGCCAGCAGCTCAAATACCGGGACAGGGGTATATGGCTACACCTTC. Amino acids: CASSSNTGTGVYGYTF. The rearrangement links TRBV7-9 to TRBJ1-2; the match to TRBD1 covers 10 bases. This CDR3 has 16 amino acids. CDR1 SEHNR and CDR2 FQNEAQ come from the germline V gene (reference sequence). The junction had 10 bases not matched to a gene; V was cut back by 4 bases and J by 5 bases.